The rows below give T cell receptor beta chains drawn from one sample of a study of cytomegalovirus exposure and HLA in healthy donors. Produced via immunoSEQ multiplex PCR; TCRdb's table is partial and in-frame only. The data show approximately 180,000 clones, approximately 87% seen once. Specimen: PBMCs. These receptor sequences come from a young woman in good health and CMV-seronegative. Both conserved end residues are part of each CDR3. D genes are given only for firm matches. The listing skips clone size in some rows; elsewhere it reads once, few, many or a size class.

clone size: .; J gene: TRBJ2-2; V gene: TRBV5-1; CDR3 length: 17; D gene: TRBD1; CDR3 DNA: TGCGCCAGCACCTACCTGTTAAGACAGGGGGCCTCCGGGGAGCTGTTTTTT; CDR3 protein: CASTYLLRQGASGELFF
clone size: .; J gene: TRBJ2-7; V gene: TRBV9; CDR3 length: 15; D gene: TRBD2; CDR3 DNA: TGTGCCAGCAGCGTAAGCGGGGGGAGCTCCTACGAGCAGTACTTC; CDR3 protein: CASSVSGGSSYEQYF
clone size: .; J gene: TRBJ2-3; V gene: TRBV5-1; CDR3 length: 17; D gene: TRBD2; CDR3 DNA: TGCGCCAGCAGCATAACTAGCGGGGGGGCCCCACCAGATACGCAGTATTTT; CDR3 protein: CASSITSGGAPPDTQYF
clone size: .; J gene: TRBJ1-2; V gene: TRBV9; CDR3 length: 13; D gene: .; CDR3 DNA: TGTGCCAGCAGCGTAGGTGGGGCCTATGGCTACACCTTC; CDR3 protein: CASSVGGAYGYTF
clone size: .; J gene: TRBJ2-2; V gene: TRBV5-4; CDR3 length: 16; D gene: TRBD1; CDR3 DNA: TGTGCCAGCAGCCCTGACAGGGTCGGGAACACCGGGGAGCTGTTTTTT; CDR3 protein: CASSPDRVGNTGELFF
clone size: .; J gene: TRBJ2-7; V gene: TRBV6-1; CDR3 length: 12; D gene: .; CDR3 DNA: TGTGCCAGCCAGCAGGGTTCCTACGAGCAGTACTTC; CDR3 protein: CASQQGSYEQYF
clone size: .; J gene: TRBJ1-2; V gene: TRBV25-1; CDR3 length: 14; D gene: .; CDR3 DNA: TGTGCCAGCAGTGAGCAGGGCTTTAACTATGGCTACACCTTC; CDR3 protein: CASSEQGFNYGYTF
clone size: .; J gene: TRBJ2-7; V gene: TRBV9; CDR3 length: 14; D gene: TRBD2; CDR3 DNA: TGTGCCAGCAGCGTAGCGAGCGGGGGGGCTTTGCAGTACTTC; CDR3 protein: CASSVASGGALQYF
clone size: .; J gene: TRBJ1-2; V gene: TRBV9; CDR3 length: 17; D gene: .; CDR3 DNA: TGTGCCAGCAGCGTACACAACGTGGGGGGTGTAGCCTATGGCTACACCTTC; CDR3 protein: CASSVHNVGGVAYGYTF
clone size: .; J gene: TRBJ2-1; V gene: TRBV7-9; CDR3 length: 14; D gene: TRBD2; CDR3 DNA: TGTGCCAGCCCAAGCGGGGGTATGGTAAATGAGCAGTTCTTC; CDR3 protein: CASPSGGMVNEQFF
clone size: .; J gene: TRBJ2-3; V gene: TRBV2; CDR3 length: 16; D gene: TRBD1; CDR3 DNA: TGTGCCAGCAGTGCCCCCGGGACAGTTAGCACAGATACGCAGTATTTT; CDR3 protein: CASSAPGTVSTDTQYF
clone size: .; J gene: TRBJ2-7; V gene: TRBV4-2; CDR3 length: 15; D gene: TRBD2; CDR3 DNA: TGTGCCAGCAGCCCCACGGGACTAGACGGAGACGAGCAGTACTTC; CDR3 protein: CASSPTGLDGDEQYF
clone size: .; J gene: TRBJ2-5; V gene: TRBV25-1; CDR3 length: 16; D gene: TRBD2; CDR3 DNA: TGTGCCAGCAGTGAATCTCCGGGGGGGCTCCGGGAGACCCAGTACTTC; CDR3 protein: CASSESPGGLRETQYF
clone size: few; J gene: TRBJ1-2; V gene: TRBV30; CDR3 length: 15; D gene: .; CDR3 DNA: TGTGCCTGGAGTCGAGAGGTTAACTCTAACTATGGCTACACCTTC; CDR3 protein: CAWSREVNSNYGYTF
clone size: once; J gene: TRBJ1-4; V gene: TRBV10-3; CDR3 length: 15; D gene: TRBD1; CDR3 DNA: TGTGCCATCAGTGAGACTGAGTCCAGGGGGGAAAAACTGTTTTTT; CDR3 protein: CAISETESRGEKLFF
clone size: .; J gene: TRBJ2-1; V gene: TRBV27; CDR3 length: 22; D gene: TRBD2; CDR3 DNA: TGTGCCAGCAGTTTTGGGGGACTAGCGGGGGGGCCAGGTCCTGGGACCTACAATGAGCAGTTCTTC; CDR3 protein: CASSFGGLAGGPGPGTYNEQFF
clone size: .; J gene: TRBJ2-1; V gene: TRBV4-1; CDR3 length: 17; D gene: .; CDR3 DNA: TGCGCCAGCAGCCAAGATTTGCCCGGGGGCTCCTACAATGAGCAGTTCTTC; CDR3 protein: CASSQDLPGGSYNEQFF
clone size: .; J gene: TRBJ2-5; V gene: TRBV5-4; CDR3 length: 13; D gene: .; CDR3 DNA: TGTGCCAGCAGCTTCTCCAGGGCGGAGACCCAGTACTTC; CDR3 protein: CASSFSRAETQYF
clone size: .; J gene: TRBJ2-7; V gene: TRBV7-2; CDR3 length: 13; D gene: .; CDR3 DNA: TGTGCCAGCAGCTTAGGTTCCAGATACGAGCAGTACTTC; CDR3 protein: CASSLGSRYEQYF
clone size: .; J gene: TRBJ2-7; V gene: TRBV5-1; CDR3 length: 15; D gene: TRBD1; CDR3 DNA: TGCGCCAGCAGCTTTGCTGGACAGGGAAACTCGGAGCAGTACTTC; CDR3 protein: CASSFAGQGNSEQYF
clone size: .; J gene: TRBJ2-1; V gene: TRBV7-6; CDR3 length: 19; D gene: TRBD1; CDR3 DNA: TGTGCCAGCAGCTCCGAGGCGGGACAGGCCCGACCTCTGTACAATGAGCAGTTCTTC; CDR3 protein: CASSSEAGQARPLYNEQFF
clone size: .; J gene: TRBJ1-5; V gene: TRBV30; CDR3 length: 18; D gene: .; CDR3 DNA: TGTGCCTGGAGTGGGGGCGGTTGGCGGGAAACTACTCGTCAGCCCCAGCATTTT; CDR3 protein: CAWSGGGWRETTRQPQHF
clone size: .; J gene: TRBJ2-7; V gene: TRBV6-1; CDR3 length: 14; D gene: .; CDR3 DNA: TGTGCCAGCAGTACTCGGGACTCGGTGGACGAGCAGTACTTC; CDR3 protein: CASSTRDSVDEQYF
clone size: .; J gene: TRBJ2-3; V gene: TRBV7-2; CDR3 length: 15; D gene: .; CDR3 DNA: TGTGCCAGCAGCTTAAGAGCGCAAACAACAGATACGCAGTATTTT; CDR3 protein: CASSLRAQTTDTQYF
clone size: .; J gene: TRBJ2-1; V gene: TRBV9; CDR3 length: 16; D gene: TRBD2; CDR3 DNA: TGTGCCAGCAGCTTCATAGCGGGGGGACTTTACAATGAGCAGTTCTTC; CDR3 protein: CASSFIAGGLYNEQFF
clone size: .; J gene: TRBJ1-2; V gene: TRBV6-5; CDR3 length: 14; D gene: .; CDR3 DNA: TGTGCCAGCAGCAACAGGGACCGCGACTATGGCTACACCTTC; CDR3 protein: CASSNRDRDYGYTF
clone size: .; J gene: TRBJ1-2; V gene: TRBV29-1; CDR3 length: 12; D gene: TRBD1; CDR3 DNA: TGCAGCGTTGGGGGCAGGGGGCGAGGCTACACCTTC; CDR3 protein: CSVGGRGRGYTF
clone size: .; J gene: TRBJ2-3; V gene: TRBV27; CDR3 length: 15; D gene: TRBD1; CDR3 DNA: TGTGCCAGCAGTCCTGGGACAGTTAACACAGATACGCAGTATTTT; CDR3 protein: CASSPGTVNTDTQYF
clone size: .; J gene: TRBJ1-1; V gene: TRBV7-2; CDR3 length: 12; D gene: TRBD1; CDR3 DNA: TGTGCCAGCAGCTTAACCGGGACAGGGGCTTTCTTT; CDR3 protein: CASSLTGTGAFF